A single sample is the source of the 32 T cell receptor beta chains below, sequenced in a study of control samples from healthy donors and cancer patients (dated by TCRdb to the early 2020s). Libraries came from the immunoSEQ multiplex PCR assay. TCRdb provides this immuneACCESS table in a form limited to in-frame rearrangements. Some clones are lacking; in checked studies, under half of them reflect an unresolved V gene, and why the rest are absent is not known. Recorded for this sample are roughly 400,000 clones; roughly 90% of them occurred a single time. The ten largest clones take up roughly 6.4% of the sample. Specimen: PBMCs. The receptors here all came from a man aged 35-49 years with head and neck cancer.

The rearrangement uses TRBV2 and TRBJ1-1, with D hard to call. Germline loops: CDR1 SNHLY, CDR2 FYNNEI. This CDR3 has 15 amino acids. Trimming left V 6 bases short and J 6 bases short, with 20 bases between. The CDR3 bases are TGTGCCAGCAGGACGGGCCTCCTCGAGGCAGCTGAAGCTTTCTTT. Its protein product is CASRTGLLEAAEAFF.

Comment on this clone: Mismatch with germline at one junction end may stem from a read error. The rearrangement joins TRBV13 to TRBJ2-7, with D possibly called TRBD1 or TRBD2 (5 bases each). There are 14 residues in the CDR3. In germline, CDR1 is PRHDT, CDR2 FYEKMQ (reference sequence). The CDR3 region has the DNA TGTGCCAGCAGCTTAGAACTGATGCCCGGGACCCTGGAATTC. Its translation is CASSLELMPGTLEF.

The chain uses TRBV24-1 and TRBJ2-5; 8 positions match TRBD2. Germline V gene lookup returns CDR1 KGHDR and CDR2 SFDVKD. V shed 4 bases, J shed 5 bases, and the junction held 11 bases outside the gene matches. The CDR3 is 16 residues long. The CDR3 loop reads CATSDSPGGGRETQYF. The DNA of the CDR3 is TGTGCCACCAGTGACAGCCCCGGGGGGGGCCGGGAGACCCAGTACTTC.

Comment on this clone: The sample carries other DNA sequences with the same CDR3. The CDR3 nucleotides are TGTGCCAGCTCCCCCGGGAGGGGAGGGACTGAAGCTTTCTTT. Its translation: CASSPGRGGTEAFF. The genes are TRBV18 and TRBJ1-1, with a possible D match to TRBD1 (5 bases). The CDR3 is 14 amino acids. Trimming removed 6 bases from V and 5 bases from J, with 16 bases in between. Looked up from germline, CDR1 is KGHSH and CDR2 is LQKENI.

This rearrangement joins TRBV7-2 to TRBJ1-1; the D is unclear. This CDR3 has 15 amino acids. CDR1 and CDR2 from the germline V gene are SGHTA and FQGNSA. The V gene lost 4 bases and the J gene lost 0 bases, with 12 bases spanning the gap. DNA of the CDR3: TGTGCCAGCAGCTACCAGTCCTCGGTGAACACTGAAGCTTTCTTT. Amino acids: CASSYQSSVNTEAFF.

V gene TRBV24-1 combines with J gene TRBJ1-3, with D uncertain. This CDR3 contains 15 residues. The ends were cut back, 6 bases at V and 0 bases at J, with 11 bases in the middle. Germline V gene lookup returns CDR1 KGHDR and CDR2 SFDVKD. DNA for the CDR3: TGTGCCACCAGTTCGGCACTCAGCTCTGGAAACACCATATATTTT. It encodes CATSSALSSGNTIYF.

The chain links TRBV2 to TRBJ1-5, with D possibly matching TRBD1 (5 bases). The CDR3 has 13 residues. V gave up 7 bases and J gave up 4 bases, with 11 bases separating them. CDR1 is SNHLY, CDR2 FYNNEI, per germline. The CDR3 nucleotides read TGTGCCAGCACGGCAGGGTTGAATCAGCCCCAGCATTTT. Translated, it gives CASTAGLNQPQHF.

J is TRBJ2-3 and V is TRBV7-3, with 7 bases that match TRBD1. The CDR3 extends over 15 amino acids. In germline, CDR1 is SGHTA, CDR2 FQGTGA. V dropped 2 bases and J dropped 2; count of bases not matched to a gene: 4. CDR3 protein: CASSLDRVSTDTQYF. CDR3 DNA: TGTGCCAGCAGCTTAGACAGGGTATCCACAGATACGCAGTATTTT.

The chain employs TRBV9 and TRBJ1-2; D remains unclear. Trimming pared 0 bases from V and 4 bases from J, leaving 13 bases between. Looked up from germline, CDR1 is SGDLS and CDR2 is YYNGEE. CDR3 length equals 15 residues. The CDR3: CASSVVSRNFYGYTF. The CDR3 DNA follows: TGTGCCAGCAGCGTAGTTAGCAGGAACTTCTATGGCTACACCTTC.

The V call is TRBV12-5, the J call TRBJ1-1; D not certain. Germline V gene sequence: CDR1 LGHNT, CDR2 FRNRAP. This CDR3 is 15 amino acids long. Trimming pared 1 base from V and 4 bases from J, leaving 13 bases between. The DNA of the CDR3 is TGTGCTAGTGGTTTGGGAACACGGGTCGGCACTGAAGCTTTCTTT. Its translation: CASGLGTRVGTEAFF.

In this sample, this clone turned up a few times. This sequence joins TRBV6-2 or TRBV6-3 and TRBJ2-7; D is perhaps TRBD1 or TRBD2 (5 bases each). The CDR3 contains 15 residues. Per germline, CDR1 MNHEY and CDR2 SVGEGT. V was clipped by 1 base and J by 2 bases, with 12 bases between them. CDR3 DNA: TGTGCCAGCAGTTACTTATCCGGGACGACCTACGAGCAGTACTTC. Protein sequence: CASSYLSGTTYEQYF.

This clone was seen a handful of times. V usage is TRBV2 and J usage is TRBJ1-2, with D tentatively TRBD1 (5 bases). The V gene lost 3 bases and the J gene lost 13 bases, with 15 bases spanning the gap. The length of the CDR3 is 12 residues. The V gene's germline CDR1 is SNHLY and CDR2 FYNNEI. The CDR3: CASSEMPTGRTF. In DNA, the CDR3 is TGTGCCAGCAGTGAGATGCCCACAGGTCGCACCTTC.

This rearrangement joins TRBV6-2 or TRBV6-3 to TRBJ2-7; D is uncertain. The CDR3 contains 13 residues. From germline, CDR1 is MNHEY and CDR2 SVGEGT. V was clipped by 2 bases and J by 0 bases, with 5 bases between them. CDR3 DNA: TGTGCCAGCAGTTACCTCCCCTCCTACGAGCAGTACTTC. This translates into CASSYLPSYEQYF.

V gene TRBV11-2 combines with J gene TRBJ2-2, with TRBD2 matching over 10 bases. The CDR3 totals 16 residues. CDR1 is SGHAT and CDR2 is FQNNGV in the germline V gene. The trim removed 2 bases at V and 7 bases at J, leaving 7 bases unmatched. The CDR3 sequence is CASSLRSGGALGELFF. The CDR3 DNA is TGTGCCAGCAGCTTACGGAGCGGGGGGGCCCTCGGGGAGCTGTTTTTT.

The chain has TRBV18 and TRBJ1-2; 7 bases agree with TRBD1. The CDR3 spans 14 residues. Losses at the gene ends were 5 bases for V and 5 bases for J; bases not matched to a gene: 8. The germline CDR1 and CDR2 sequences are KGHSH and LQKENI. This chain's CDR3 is CASSNRGTDYGYTF. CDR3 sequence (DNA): TGTGCCAGCTCAAACAGGGGCACAGATTATGGCTACACCTTC.

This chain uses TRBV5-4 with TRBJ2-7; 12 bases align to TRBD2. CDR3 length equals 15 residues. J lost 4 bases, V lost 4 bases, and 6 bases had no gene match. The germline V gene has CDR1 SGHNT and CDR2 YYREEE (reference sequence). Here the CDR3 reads CASSRGLAGQYEQYF. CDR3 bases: TGTGCCAGCAGCAGAGGACTAGCGGGACAGTACGAGCAGTACTTC.

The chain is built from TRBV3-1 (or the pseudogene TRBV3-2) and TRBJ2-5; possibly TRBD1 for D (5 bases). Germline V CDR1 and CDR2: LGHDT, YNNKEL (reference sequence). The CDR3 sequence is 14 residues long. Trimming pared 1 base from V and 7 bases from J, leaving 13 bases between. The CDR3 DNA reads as TGTGCCAGCAGCCAAGCAAACCTCCAGGGGACCCAGTACTTC. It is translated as CASSQANLQGTQYF.

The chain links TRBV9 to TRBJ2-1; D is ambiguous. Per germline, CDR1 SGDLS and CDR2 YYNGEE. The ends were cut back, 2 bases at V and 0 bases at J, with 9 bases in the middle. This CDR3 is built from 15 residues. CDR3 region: CASSVEGTSYNEQFF. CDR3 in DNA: TGTGCCAGCAGCGTGGAAGGAACCTCCTACAATGAGCAGTTCTTC.

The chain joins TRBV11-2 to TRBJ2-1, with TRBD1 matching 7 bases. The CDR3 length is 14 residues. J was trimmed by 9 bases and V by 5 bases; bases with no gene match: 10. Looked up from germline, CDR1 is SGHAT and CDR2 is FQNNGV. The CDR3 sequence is CASSPNDRDGEQFF. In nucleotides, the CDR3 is TGTGCCAGCAGCCCGAACGACAGGGACGGTGAGCAGTTCTTC.

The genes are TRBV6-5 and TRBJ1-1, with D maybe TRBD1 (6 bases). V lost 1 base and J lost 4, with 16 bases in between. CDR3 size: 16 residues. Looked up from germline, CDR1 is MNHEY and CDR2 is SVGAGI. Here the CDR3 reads CASSYWGGYKSTEAFF. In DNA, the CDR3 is TGTGCCAGCAGTTACTGGGGGGGCTATAAGAGCACTGAAGCTTTCTTT.

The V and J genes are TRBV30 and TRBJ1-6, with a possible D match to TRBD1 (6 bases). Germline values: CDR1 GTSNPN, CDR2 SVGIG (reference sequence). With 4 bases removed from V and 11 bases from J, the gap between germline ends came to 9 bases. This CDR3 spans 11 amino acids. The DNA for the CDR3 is TGTGCCTGGAACTCAGGGGCACCCCTCCACTTT. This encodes CAWNSGAPLHF.

CDR3 coding DNA: TGTGCCAGCAGTTATGGACTAGCGGAGGGCGGGGAGCTGTTTTTT. This translates into CASSYGLAEGGELFF. The gene calls are TRBV7-3 and TRBJ2-2, with TRBD2 matching over 10 bases. This CDR3 is 15 amino acids long. V shed 6 bases, J shed 7 bases, and the junction held 8 bases outside the gene matches. The germline gives CDR1 SGHTA, CDR2 FQGTGA.

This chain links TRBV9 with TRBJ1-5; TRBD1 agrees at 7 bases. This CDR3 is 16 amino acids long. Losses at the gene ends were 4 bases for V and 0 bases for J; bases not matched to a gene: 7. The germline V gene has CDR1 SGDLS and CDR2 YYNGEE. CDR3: CASSRDSKASNQPQHF. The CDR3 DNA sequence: TGTGCCAGCAGCCGGGACAGTAAAGCTAGCAATCAGCCCCAGCATTTT.

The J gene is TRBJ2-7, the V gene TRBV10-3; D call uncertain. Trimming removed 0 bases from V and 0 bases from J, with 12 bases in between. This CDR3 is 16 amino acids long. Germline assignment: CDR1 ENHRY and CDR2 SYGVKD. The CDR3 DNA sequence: TGTGCCATCAGTGAGTCGATAGGTCAGGACTCCTACGAGCAGTACTTC. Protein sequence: CAISESIGQDSYEQYF.

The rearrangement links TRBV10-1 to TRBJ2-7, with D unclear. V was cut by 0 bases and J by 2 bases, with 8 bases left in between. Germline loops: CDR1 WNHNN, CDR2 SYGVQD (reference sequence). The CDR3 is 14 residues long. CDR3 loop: CASSESAPPYEQYF. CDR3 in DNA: TGCGCCAGCAGTGAGTCAGCCCCACCCTACGAGCAGTACTTC.

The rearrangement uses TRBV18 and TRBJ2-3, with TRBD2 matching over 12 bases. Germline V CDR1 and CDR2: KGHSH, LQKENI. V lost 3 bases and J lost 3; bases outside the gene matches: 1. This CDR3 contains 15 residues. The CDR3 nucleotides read TGTGCCAGCTCACCCACTAGCGGGAGGACAGATACGCAGTATTTT. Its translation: CASSPTSGRTDTQYF.

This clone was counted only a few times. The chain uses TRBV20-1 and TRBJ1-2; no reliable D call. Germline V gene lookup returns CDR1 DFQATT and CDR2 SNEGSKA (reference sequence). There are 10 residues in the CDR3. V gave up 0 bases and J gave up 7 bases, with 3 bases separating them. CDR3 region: CSARDVGYTF. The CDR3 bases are TGCAGTGCTAGAGACGTTGGCTACACCTTC.

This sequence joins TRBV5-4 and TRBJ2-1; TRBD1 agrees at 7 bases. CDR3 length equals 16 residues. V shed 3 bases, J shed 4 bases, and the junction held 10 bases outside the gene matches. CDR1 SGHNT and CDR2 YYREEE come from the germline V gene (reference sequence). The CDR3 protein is CASSSLSGTVYNEQFF. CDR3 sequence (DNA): TGTGCCAGCAGCTCCCTGTCAGGGACAGTATACAATGAGCAGTTCTTC. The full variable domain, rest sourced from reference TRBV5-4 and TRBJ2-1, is ETGVTQSPTHLIKTRGQQVTLRCSSQSGHNTVSWYQQALGQGPQFIFQYYREEENGRGNFPPRFSGLQFPNYSSELNVNALELDDSALYLCASSSLSGTVYNEQFFGPGTRLTVL.

DNA for the CDR3: TGCGCCAGCAGCCCCCAATGGGGCAATGAGCAGTTCTTC. Translated, it gives CASSPQWGNEQFF. This rearrangement joins TRBV4-3 to TRBJ2-1; D uncertain. Trimming removed 4 bases at V and 6 bases at J, with 10 bases between. CDR3 length: 13 residues. Germline-derived CDR1 and CDR2 are LGHNA and YSLEER.

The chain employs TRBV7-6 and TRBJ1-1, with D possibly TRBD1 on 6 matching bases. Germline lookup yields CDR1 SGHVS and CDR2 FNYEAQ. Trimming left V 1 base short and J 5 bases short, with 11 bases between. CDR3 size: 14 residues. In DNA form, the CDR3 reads TGTGCCAGCAGCTTAGGGCAGGGGAGGACTGAAGCTTTCTTT. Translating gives CASSLGQGRTEAFF.

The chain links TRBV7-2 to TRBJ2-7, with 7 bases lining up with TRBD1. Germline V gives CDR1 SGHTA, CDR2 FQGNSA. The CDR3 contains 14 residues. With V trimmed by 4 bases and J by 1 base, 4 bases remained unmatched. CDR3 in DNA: TGTGCCAGCAGCTCGGACAGGCGTTCCTACGAGCAGTACTTC. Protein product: CASSSDRRSYEQYF.

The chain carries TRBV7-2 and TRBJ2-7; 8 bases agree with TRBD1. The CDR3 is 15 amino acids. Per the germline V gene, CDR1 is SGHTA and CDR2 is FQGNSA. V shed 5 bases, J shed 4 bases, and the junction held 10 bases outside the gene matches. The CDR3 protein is CASSTGQGGRYEQYF. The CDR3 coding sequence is TGTGCCAGCAGCACCGGACAGGGAGGAAGATACGAGCAGTACTTC.